This T cell receptor beta chain was recorded in a study of tumor-infiltrating lymphocytes in oesophageal squamous cell carcinoma. TCRdb re-called the PCR reads with MiXCR, one entry per CDR3 protein. The sample shows some 10,000 distinct CDR3 sequences, about 60% of them seen only once. Trimming took 3 bases from V and 5 from J; bases not matched to a gene: 0. The CDR3 spans 14 residues. Looked up from germline, CDR1 is SEHNR and CDR2 is FQNEAQ (reference sequence). The clonotype was recovered from a female donor with esophageal squamous cell carcinoma. Sample: esophageal tumor tissue. The chain carries TRBV7-9 and TRBJ2-1, with 11 bases lining up with TRBD2. Written as DNA, the CDR3 is TGTGCCAGCAGCTTGGGACTAGCGGACAATGAGCAGTTCTTC. The encoded protein is CASSLGLADNEQFF. Complete variable domain (other parts from reference TRBV7-9 and TRBJ2-1): DTGVSQNPRHKITKRGQNVTFRCDPISEHNRLYWYRQTLGQGPEFLTYFQNEAQLEKSRLLSDRFSAERPKGSFSTLEIQRTEQGDSAMYLCASSLGLADNEQFFGPGTRLTVL.